This T cell receptor beta chain derives from a study of blood T cell repertoires in COVID-19. The CDR3 consists of 16 residues. V was clipped by 1 base and J by 0 bases; unmatched bases: 5. Germline assignment: CDR1 SEHNR and CDR2 FQNEAQ (reference sequence). Assay used: immunoSEQ multiplex PCR; TCRdb lists only in-frame clones, some missing. Of 100,000 to 150,000 clones in the sample, roughly 86% were seen once. The chain uses TRBV7-9 and TRBJ1-2, with 7 nucleotides matching TRBD1. The sequence came from a woman in her sixties with acute or convalescent COVID-19. Sequencing was done on a sample of peripheral blood. The CDR3 DNA is TGTGCCAGCAGCTTAGAACAGGGGCGATCTAACTATGGCTACACCTTC. Translated: CASSLEQGRSNYGYTF.